This record looks at one T cell receptor (beta chain) sequence and its context. It has no known antigen specificity. Qualities for individual bases were not recorded, and no much larger clone is one base off. The library was obtained by PCR. The run used an Illumina HiSeq 2500. TCR libraries were prepared with molecular barcoding, using unique molecular identifiers to normalize TCRbeta repertoire quantification. Using fastp trimming at Q25 and MiXCR clonotype assembly, TCRdb reanalyzed the public sequencing data and kept in-frame beta chains. Under each unique CDR3 protein, matching rows form one entry showing the most common genes and DNA. This sample holds roughly 110,000 distinct CDR3 sequences; about 9.3% were observed only once. The leading ten clones occupy less than 45% of the sample. These data originate in a study of T-cell reconstitution after alpha-beta-depleted transplantation in children (dated by TCRdb to between 2015 and 2016). Background on the whole study: The study quantitatively tracked T-cell immune reconstitution after TCRalphabeta/CD19-depleted allogeneic hematopoietic cell transplantation in children using TCR repertoire profiling. Overall study outcomes, separate from this receptor: Apparently early alphabetaT-cell count recovery about two months after transplant reportedly relied on only several hundred rapidly expanded clones derived from non-depleted graft cells. In some patients, high TCRbeta diversity at day 60 was attributed to recipient T cells and intrathymic progenitors that had survived conditioning. The frequencies of hyperexpanded clones fell over the following months, and after one year, T-cell counts and TCRbeta diversity were mostly attributed to newly produced T cells.

The label giving this sample's treatment or condition can be read as: allogeneic hematopoietic cell transplantation with graft depleted of TCRalphabeta T cells and CD19 B cells. The children who served as transplant recipients had been given grafts of TCRalphabeta/CD19-depleted allogeneic hematopoietic cells. Sequencing was performed on PBMCs, taken before TCRalphabeta/CD19-depleted stem cell transplant. This TCR was recovered from a boy between 2 and 10 years old with acute lymphoblastic leukemia, due to receive a stem cell transplant.

The sequence in DNA is TGTGCCACCAGCAGAACCAAGGAAGAGACCCAGTACTTC. Its amino acids are CATSRTKEETQYF. The chain joins TRBV15 to TRBJ2-5, with the identity of the D gene unclear. For CDR1 and CDR2, the germline V gene (reference sequence) lists LNHNV and YYDKDF. The CDR3 spans 13 residues, from the cysteine through the phenylalanine. Just the 39-base CDR3 DNA is kept, in frame starting at base 1. The V and J ends are trimmed by 2 bases and 3 bases, leaving 7 bases between them.